This T cell receptor beta chain derives from a study of molecular identifiers for immune sequencing clone quantification. This clonotype has ten or more counts. In TCRdb, the PCR reads were re-called with MiXCR into one record per CDR3 protein. The sample contains 80,000 to 95,000 distinct CDR3 sequences, under 20% of which appear only once. Germline V gene data show CDR1 as SGHAT and CDR2 as FQNNGV. The CDR3 runs to 16 residues. J was trimmed by 2 bases and V by 4 bases; bases with no gene match: 6. Sequencing was carried out using naive CD8+ T cells from blood, with Jurkat cell RNA spiked in. As for subset: FACS-sorted CD8+CD4-CCR7+CD45RA+ naive T cells. The chain uses TRBV11-2 and TRBJ2-3; TRBD2 agrees at 10 bases. This receptor was obtained from a human donor in good health. Some libraries in this study had Jurkat cell RNA spiked in. In DNA, the CDR3 is TGTGCCAGCAGCTCATGGACTAGCGGACTCACAGATACGCAGTATTTT. Protein product: CASSSWTSGLTDTQYF.